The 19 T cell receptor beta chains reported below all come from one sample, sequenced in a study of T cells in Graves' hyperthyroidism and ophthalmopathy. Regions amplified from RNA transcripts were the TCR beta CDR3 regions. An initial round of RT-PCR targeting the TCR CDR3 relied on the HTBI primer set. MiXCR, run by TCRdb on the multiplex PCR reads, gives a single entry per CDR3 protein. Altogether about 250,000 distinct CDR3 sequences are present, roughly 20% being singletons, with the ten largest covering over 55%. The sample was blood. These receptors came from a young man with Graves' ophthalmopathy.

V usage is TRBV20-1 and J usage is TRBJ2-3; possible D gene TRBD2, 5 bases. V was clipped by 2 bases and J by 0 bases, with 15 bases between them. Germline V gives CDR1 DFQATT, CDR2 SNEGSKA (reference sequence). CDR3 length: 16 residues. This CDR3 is CSARSTGFSSTDTQYF. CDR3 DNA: TGCAGTGCTAGATCCACGGGGTTCTCTAGCACAGATACGCAGTATTTT.

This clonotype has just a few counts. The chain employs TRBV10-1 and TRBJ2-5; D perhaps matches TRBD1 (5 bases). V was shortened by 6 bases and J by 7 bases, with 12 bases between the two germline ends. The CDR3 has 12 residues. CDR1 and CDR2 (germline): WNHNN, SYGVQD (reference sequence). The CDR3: CASRNRPRTQYF. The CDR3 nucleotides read TGCGCCAGCAGAAACAGGCCTAGGACCCAGTACTTC.

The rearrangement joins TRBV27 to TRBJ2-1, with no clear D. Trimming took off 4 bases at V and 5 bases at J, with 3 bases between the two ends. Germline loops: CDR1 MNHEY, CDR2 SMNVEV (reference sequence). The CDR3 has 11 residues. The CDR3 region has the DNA TGTGCCAGCAGTTCCAACAATGAGCAGTTCTTC. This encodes CASSSNNEQFF.

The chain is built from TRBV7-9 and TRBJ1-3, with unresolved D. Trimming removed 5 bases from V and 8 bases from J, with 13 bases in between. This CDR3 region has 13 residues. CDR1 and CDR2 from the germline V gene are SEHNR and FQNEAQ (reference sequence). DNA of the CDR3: TGTGCCAGCAGCAAATCCGGATTCGACACCATATATTTT. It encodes CASSKSGFDTIYF.

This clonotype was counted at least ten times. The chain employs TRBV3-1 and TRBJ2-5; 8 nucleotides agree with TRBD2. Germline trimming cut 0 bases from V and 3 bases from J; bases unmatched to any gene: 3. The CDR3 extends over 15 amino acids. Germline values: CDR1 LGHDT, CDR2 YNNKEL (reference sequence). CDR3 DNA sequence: TGTGCCAGCAGCCAAGATACTAGCGGAGAAGAGACCCAGTACTTC. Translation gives CASSQDTSGEETQYF.

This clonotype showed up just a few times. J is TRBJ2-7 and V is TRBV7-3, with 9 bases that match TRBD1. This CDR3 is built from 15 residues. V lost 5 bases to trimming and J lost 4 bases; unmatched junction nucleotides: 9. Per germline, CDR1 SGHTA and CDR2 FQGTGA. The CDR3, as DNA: TGTGCCAGCAGCGCCCTTGGGACAGGGTCTTACGAGCAGTACTTC. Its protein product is CASSALGTGSYEQYF.

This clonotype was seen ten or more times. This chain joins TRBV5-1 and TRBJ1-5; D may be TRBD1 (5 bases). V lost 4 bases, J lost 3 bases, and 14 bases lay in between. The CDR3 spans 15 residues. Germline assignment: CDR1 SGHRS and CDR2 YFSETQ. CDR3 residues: CASSPGDLPNQPQHF. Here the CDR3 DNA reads TGCGCCAGCAGCCCGGGGGATCTCCCCAATCAGCCCCAGCATTTT.

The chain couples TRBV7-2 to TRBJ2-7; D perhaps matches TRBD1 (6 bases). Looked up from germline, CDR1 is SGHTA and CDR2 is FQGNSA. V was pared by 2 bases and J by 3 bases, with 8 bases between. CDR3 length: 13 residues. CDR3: CASSLPGDYEQYF. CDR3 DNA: TGTGCCAGCAGCTTACCAGGGGACTACGAGCAGTACTTC.

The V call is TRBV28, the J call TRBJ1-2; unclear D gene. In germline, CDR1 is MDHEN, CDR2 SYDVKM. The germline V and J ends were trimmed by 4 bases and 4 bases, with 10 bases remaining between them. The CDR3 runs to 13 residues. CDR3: CASSSLGGYGYTF. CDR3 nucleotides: TGTGCCAGCAGTTCCCTCGGTGGCTATGGCTACACCTTC.

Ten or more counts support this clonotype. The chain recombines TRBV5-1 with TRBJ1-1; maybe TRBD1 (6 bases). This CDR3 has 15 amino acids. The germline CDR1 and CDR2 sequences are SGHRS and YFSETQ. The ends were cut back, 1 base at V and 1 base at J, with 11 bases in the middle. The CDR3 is CASSLSGHTNTEAFF. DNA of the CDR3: TGCGCCAGCAGCTTGTCGGGACACACGAACACTGAAGCTTTCTTT.

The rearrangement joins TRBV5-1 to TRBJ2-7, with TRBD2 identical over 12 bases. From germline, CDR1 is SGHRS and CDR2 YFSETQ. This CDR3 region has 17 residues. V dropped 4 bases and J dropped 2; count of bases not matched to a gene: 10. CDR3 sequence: CASSPQVRTSGTYEQYF. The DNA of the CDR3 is TGCGCCAGCAGCCCCCAGGTCCGGACTAGCGGGACCTACGAGCAGTACTTC. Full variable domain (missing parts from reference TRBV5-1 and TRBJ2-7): KAGVTQTPRYLIKTRGQQVTLSCSPISGHRSVSWYQQTPGQGLQFLFEYFSETQRNKGNFPGRFSGRQFSNSRSEMNVSTLELGDSALYLCASSPQVRTSGTYEQYFGPGTRLTVT.

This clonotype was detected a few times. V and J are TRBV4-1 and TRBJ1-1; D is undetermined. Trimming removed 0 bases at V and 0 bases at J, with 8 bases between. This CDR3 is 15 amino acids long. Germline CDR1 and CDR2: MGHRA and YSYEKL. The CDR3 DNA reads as TGCGCCAGCAGCCAAGAACCAGCCATGAACACTGAAGCTTTCTTT. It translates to CASSQEPAMNTEAFF.

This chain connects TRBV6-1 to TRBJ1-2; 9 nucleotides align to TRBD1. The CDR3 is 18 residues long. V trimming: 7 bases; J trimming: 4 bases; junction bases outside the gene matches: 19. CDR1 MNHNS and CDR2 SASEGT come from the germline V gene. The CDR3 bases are TGTGCCAGCATCACAGGGGGCGCGTTTTACACCCCTTCCTATGGCTACACCTTC. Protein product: CASITGGAFYTPSYGYTF.

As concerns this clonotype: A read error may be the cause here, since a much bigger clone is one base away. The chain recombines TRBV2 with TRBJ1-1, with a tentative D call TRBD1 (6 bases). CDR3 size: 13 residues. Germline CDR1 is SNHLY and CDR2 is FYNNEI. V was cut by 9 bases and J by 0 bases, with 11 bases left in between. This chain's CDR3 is CARGRQVNTEAFF. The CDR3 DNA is TGTGCCAGAGGGAGACAGGTGAACACTGAAGCTTTCTTT.

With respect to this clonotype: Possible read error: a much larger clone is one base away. CDR3 DNA sequence: TGTGCCAGCAGTCAAGACAGGGAGGAGACCCAGTACTTC. This encodes CASSQDREETQYF. The chain uses TRBV28 and TRBJ2-5, with 7 bases fitting TRBD1. This CDR3 region has 13 residues. The V gene end was trimmed by 5 bases and the J gene end by 5 bases; junction bases not matched to a gene: 5. Germline loops: CDR1 MDHEN, CDR2 SYDVKM.

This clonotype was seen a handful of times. Written as DNA, the CDR3 is TGTGCCAGCAGCCCCCCGTTCGGGGAGCAGTACTTC. It yields the protein CASSPPFGEQYF. The chain recombines TRBV28 with TRBJ2-7; D remains unclear. The CDR3 has 12 residues. Germline V gene sequence: CDR1 MDHEN, CDR2 SYDVKM. V was pared by 6 bases and J by 7 bases, with 13 bases between.

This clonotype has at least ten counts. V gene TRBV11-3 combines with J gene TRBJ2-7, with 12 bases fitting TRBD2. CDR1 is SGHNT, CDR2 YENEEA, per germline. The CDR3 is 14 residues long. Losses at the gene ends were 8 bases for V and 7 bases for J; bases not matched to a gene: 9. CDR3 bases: TGTGCCAGCGCGAGACTAGCGGGGGAACGGGAGCAGTACTTC. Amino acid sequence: CASARLAGEREQYF.

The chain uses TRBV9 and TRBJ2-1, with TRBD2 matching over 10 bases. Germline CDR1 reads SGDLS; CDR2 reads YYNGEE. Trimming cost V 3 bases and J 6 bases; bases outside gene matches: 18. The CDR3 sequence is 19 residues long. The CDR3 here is CASSALPPASGRVGNEQFF. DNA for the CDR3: TGTGCCAGCAGCGCCCTGCCCCCCGCTAGCGGGAGAGTTGGCAATGAGCAGTTCTTC.

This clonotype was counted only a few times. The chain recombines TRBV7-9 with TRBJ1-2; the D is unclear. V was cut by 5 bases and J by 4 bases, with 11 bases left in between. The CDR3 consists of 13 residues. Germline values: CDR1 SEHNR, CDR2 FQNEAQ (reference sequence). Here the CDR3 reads CASSKINAYGYTF. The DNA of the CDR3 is TGTGCCAGCAGCAAGATAAACGCCTATGGCTACACCTTC.